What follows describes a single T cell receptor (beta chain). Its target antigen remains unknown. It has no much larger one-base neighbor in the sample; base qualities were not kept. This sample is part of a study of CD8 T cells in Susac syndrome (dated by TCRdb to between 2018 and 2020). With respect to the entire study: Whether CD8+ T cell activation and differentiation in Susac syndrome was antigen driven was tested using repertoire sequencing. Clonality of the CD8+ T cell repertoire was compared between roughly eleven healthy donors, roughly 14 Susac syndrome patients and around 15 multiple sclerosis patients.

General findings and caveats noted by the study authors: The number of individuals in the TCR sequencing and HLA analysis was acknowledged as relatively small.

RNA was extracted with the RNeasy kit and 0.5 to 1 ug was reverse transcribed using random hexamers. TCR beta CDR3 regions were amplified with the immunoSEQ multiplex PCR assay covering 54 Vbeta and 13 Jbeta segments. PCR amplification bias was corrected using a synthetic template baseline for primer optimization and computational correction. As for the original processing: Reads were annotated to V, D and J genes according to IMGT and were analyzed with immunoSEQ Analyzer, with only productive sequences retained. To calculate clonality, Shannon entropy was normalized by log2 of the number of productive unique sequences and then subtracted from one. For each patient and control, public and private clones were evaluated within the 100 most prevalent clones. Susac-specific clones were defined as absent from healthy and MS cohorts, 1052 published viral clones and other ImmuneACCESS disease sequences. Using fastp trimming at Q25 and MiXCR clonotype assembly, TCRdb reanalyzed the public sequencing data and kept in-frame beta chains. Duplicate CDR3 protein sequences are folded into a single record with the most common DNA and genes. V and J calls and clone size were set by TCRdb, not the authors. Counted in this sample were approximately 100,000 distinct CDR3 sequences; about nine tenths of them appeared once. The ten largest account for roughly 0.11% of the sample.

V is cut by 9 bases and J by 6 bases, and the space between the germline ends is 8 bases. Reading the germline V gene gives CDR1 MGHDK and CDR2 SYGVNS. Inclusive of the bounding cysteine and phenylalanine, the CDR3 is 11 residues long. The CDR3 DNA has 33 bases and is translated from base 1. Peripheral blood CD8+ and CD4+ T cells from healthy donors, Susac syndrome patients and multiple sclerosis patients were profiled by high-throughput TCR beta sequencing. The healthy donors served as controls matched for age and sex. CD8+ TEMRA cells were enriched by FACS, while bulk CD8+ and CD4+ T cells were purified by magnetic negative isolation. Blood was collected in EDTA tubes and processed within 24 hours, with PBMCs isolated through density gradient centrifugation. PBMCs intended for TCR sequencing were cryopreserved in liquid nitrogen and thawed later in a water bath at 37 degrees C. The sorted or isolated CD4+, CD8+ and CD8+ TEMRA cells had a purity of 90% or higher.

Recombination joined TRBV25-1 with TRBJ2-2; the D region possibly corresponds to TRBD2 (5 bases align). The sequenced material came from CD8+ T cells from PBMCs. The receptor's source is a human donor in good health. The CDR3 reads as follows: CASLAAGELFF. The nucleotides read TGTGCCAGTCTAGCCGCCGGGGAGCTGTTTTTT.